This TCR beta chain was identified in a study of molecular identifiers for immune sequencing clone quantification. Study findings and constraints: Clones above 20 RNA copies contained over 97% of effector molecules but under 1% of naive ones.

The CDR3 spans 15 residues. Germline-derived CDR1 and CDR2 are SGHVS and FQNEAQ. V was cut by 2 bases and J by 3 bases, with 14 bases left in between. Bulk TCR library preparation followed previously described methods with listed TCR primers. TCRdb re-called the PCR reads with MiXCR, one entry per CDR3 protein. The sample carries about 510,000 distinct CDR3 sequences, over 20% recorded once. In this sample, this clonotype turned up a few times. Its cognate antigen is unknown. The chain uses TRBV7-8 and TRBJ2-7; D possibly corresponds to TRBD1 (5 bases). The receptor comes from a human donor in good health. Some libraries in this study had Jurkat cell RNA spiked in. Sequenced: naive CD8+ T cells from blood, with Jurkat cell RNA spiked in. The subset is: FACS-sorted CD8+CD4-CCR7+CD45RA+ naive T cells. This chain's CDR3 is CASSLNQGIFYEQYF. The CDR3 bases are TGTGCCAGCAGCTTAAATCAGGGAATTTTCTACGAGCAGTACTTC.